A single sample is the source of the 3 T cell receptor beta chains below, sequenced in a study of T cell repertoires in cytomegalovirus infection. Antigens for these TCRs are unknown. Via MiXCR, TCRdb re-called the reads, giving one row per CDR3 protein. Here the sample spans 900,000 to 950,000 distinct CDR3 sequences, roughly 31% being singletons. The sample consisted of cultured CD8+ T cells from PBMCs, taken from culture after CMV antigen stimulation. These receptors all come from a human donor in good health (CMV status not recorded). Some clones in this sample may be carry-over from other donors' samples.

Only one count was recorded for this clonotype. This may stem from a read error, because a much larger clone lies one nucleotide away. The chain links TRBV7-6 to TRBJ1-5; possibly TRBD1 for D (6 bases). This CDR3 contains 14 residues. V lost 7 bases to trimming and J lost 4 bases, with 14 bases between them. CDR1 is SGHVS, CDR2 FNYEAQ, per germline. Here the CDR3 reads CASNPHQGNQPQHF. CDR3 DNA sequence: TGTGCCAGCAACCCTCATCAGGGGAATCAGCCCCAGCATTTT.

V and J are TRBV6-6 and TRBJ1-1, with D possibly being TRBD1 (6 bases). This CDR3 is 16 amino acids long. The germline V and J ends were trimmed by 2 bases and 4 bases, with 17 bases remaining between them. CDR1 MNHNY and CDR2 SVGAGI come from the germline V gene (reference sequence). The CDR3 DNA reads as TGTGCCAGCAGTTACGCAGACGGGACATTAGCCACTGAAGCTTTCTTT. This translates into CASSYADGTLATEAFF.

The chain couples TRBV6-2 or TRBV6-3 to TRBJ2-1; a weak D match, TRBD2 (5 bases). With 2 bases removed from V and 10 bases from J, the gap between germline ends came to 12 bases. Per germline, CDR1 MNHEY and CDR2 SVGEGT. The CDR3 spans 13 residues. CDR3 sequence reads: CASSYGWASEQFF. The DNA for the CDR3 is TGTGCCAGCAGTTACGGGTGGGCTAGCGAGCAGTTCTTC.